Here is one T cell receptor (beta chain) with its context. This entry belongs to a study of blood T cell repertoires in COVID-19. Overall study: Whether acute or convalescent, the COVID-19 samples came from the United States, Italy and Spain. In each case, the material was cDNA or gDNA derived from T cells, B-cell-depleted T cells, or PBMCs.

Source study methods: From reference gene primer amplification, estimates of nucleated cell counts were derived. Clones were sequenced by immunoSEQ multiplex PCR, and TCRdb holds only the in-frame ones, with some missing. V and J calls and clone size are given by that table; D and trimming were obtained from the DNA. The sample lists 200,000 to 250,000 clones, around 80% occurring once. The TCR was taken from a human donor in a cohort sampled during active COVID-19. Sequencing was performed on peripheral blood.

CDR3 sequence: CASSLGGGNYGYTF. The CDR3 bases are TGTGCCAGCAGCTTAGGCGGTGGTAACTATGGCTACACCTTC. This chain links TRBV7-8 with TRBJ1-2; D is uncertain. The germline CDR1 and CDR2 sequences are SGHVS and FQNEAQ. The V end was cut by 1 base, the J end by 1 base, with 7 bases between. This CDR3 contains 14 residues.